The clone carrying this TCR beta chain showed up just once. Antigen specificity is unknown. As to time point: newly diagnosed, previously untreated cHL patient sample. Investigators isolated CD4+ T cells from thawed PBMCs through magnetic negative selection. Newly diagnosed classical Hodgkin lymphoma PBMCs, still untreated, provided the comparison samples. The data originate from a study of PD-1 blockade in classical Hodgkin lymphoma. The study, taken as a whole, reports: Baseline TCR diversity was reportedly lower in newly diagnosed patients than healthy donors.

CDR3 length: 13 amino acids. V lost 8 bases to trimming and J lost 7 bases; unmatched junction nucleotides: 10. Germline V gives CDR1 MNHNY, CDR2 SVGAGI (reference sequence). Method: immunoSEQ multiplex PCR; TCRdb's copy keeps in-frame clones and lacks some. The table lists roughly 30,000 clones, 75% to 90% of them singletons, with about 0.22% in the top ten. This receptor was identified in a human donor with classical Hodgkin lymphoma. The sample was CD4+ T cells from blood. This chain links TRBV6-6 with TRBJ1-2; TRBD1 matches at 7 bases. CDR3 loop: CASGEQGRGGYTF. CDR3 DNA: TGTGCCAGCGGCGAACAGGGGCGTGGTGGCTACACCTTC.